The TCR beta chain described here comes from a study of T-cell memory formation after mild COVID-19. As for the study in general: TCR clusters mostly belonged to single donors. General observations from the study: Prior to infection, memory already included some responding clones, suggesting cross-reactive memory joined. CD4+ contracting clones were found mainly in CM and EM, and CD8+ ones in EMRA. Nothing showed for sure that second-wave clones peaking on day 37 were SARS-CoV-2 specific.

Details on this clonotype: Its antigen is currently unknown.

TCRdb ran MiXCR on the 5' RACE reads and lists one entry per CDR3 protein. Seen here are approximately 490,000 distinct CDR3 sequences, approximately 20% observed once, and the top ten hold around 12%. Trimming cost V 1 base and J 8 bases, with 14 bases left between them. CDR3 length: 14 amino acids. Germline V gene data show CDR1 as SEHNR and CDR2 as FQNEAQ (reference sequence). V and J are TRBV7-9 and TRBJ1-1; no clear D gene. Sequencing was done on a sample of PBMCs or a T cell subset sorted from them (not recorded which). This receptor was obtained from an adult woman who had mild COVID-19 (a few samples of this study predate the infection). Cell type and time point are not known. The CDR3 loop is CASSLDKKRSEAFF. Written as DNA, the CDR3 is TGTGCCAGCAGCTTAGATAAGAAGAGGAGCGAAGCTTTCTTT.